A selection of T cell receptor beta chains follows, all from one sample in a study of patients and donors after allogeneic stem cell transplantation. TCRdb fed the RT-PCR reads into MiXCR, producing one record per CDR3 protein. Of 87,000 or so distinct CDR3 sequences in the sample, approximately 5.2% were seen once. Material for sequencing was blood, either unsorted or a sorted T cell fraction (not recorded which). The receptor source for this set is a human donor who was either an allogeneic HSCT recipient or a stem cell or donor lymphocyte infusion donor (not recorded which). It is not recorded whose cells these are; they may come from a transplant donor. The CDR3 runs from the conserved cysteine through the conserved F or W. D genes are given only for firm matches. The listing skips clone size in some rows; elsewhere it reads once, few, many or a size class.

CSAEGGLDTGELFF,TGCAGCGCCGAGGGTGGGCTGGACACCGGGGAGCTGTTTTTT,-,TRBV29-1,TRBJ2-2,many
CAISRSGYEQYF,TGTGCCATCAGTAGAAGCGGATACGAGCAGTACTTC,-,TRBV10-3,TRBJ2-7,-
CASSLRQGSTDTQYF,TGTGCCAGCAGTTTAAGGCAGGGGTCCACAGATACGCAGTATTTT,-,TRBV12-3/TRBV12-4,TRBJ2-3,many
CASSFASGGYNEQFF,TGTGCCAGCAGCTTTGCTAGCGGGGGCTACAATGAGCAGTTCTTC,TRBD2,TRBV7-2,TRBJ2-1,many
CSARAGGNTEAFF,TGCAGTGCTAGAGCAGGGGGGAACACTGAAGCTTTCTTT,TRBD1,TRBV20-1,TRBJ1-1,many
CASSYSPSGTGYTF,TGTGCCAGCAGTTACTCCCCGTCAGGGACGGGCTACACCTTC,-,TRBV6-5,TRBJ1-2,many
CANSFKFGVETQYF,TGCGCCAACAGCTTCAAATTCGGGGTAGAGACCCAGTACTTC,-,TRBV5-1,TRBJ2-5,many
CASSLLDSDYTEAFF,TGTGCCAGCAGCCTCCTGGACAGTGACTACACTGAAGCTTTCTTT,-,TRBV11-3,TRBJ1-1,many
CASRLSGALENTEAFF,TGCGCCAGCAGGTTATCAGGGGCGCTTGAGAACACTGAAGCTTTCTTT,-,TRBV5-1,TRBJ1-1,many
CASSQVYSQETQYF,TGTGCCAGCAGCCAAGTTTACAGCCAAGAGACCCAGTACTTC,-,TRBV14,TRBJ2-5,few
CASSPIQTGANEKLFF,TGTGCCAGCTCACCAATCCAGACAGGCGCAAATGAAAAACTGTTTTTT,-,TRBV18,TRBJ1-4,many
CSAQGLGATDTQYF,TGCAGTGCCCAGGGGTTAGGAGCCACAGATACGCAGTATTTT,-,TRBV20-1,TRBJ2-3,many
CSVNKPHRQLVLFF,TGCAGCGTCAACAAACCACACCGTCAGTTGGTGCTGTTTTTT,-,TRBV29-1,TRBJ2-2,many
CASGSVGEAFF,TGTGCCAGCGGTTCAGTAGGTGAAGCTTTCTTT,-,TRBV3-1,TRBJ1-1,many
CASSLESGVYNEQFF,TGTGCCAGCAGCTTGGAGTCCGGGGTCTACAATGAGCAGTTCTTC,-,TRBV5-4,TRBJ2-1,many
CASSSGQGSGYEQYF,TGCGCCAGCAGCTCGGGACAGGGCAGCGGCTACGAGCAGTACTTC,TRBD1,TRBV5-1,TRBJ2-7,many
CASNPGQGNTEAFF,TGTGCCAGCAACCCGGGACAGGGGAACACTGAAGCTTTCTTT,TRBD1,TRBV5-4,TRBJ1-1,-
CASRVPSTDTQYF,TGTGCCAGCAGAGTCCCCTCCACAGATACGCAGTATTTT,-,TRBV6-1,TRBJ2-3,few
CASSLAQGMNTEAFF,TGTGCCAGCAGCTTAGCGCAGGGGATGAACACTGAAGCTTTCTTT,-,TRBV7-6,TRBJ1-1,few
CASSLPPNEKLFF,TGCGCCAGCAGCTTGCCGCCAAATGAAAAACTGTTTTTT,-,TRBV5-1,TRBJ1-4,many
CASSYGRETQYF,TGTGCCAGCAGTTACGGGAGGGAGACCCAGTACTTC,-,TRBV6-2/TRBV6-3,TRBJ2-5,many
CASSLRGPTNEKLFF,TGTGCCAGCAGTTTACGAGGTCCAACTAATGAAAAACTGTTTTTT,-,TRBV27,TRBJ1-4,many
CASSWRQASFDVYGYTF,TGTGCCAGCAGTTGGAGACAGGCCTCCTTCGATGTCTATGGCTACACCTTC,-,TRBV13,TRBJ1-2,many
CASLGQETQYF,TGTGCCAGCTTGGGCCAAGAGACCCAGTACTTC,-,TRBV3-1,TRBJ2-5,many
CSASGVGGARAFF,TGCAGTGCTAGCGGTGTCGGGGGGGCTAGAGCTTTCTTT,-,TRBV20-1,TRBJ1-1,many
CASSRPGTGLSHYEQYF,TGCGCCAGCAGCCGTCCCGGGACAGGGCTATCCCACTACGAGCAGTACTTC,TRBD1,TRBV5-1,TRBJ2-7,many
CASRRSGRVNTGELFF,TGTGCCAGCCGACGGTCGGGACGAGTAAACACCGGGGAGCTGTTTTTT,-,TRBV27,TRBJ2-2,many
CASSAAAVNDEQFF,TGCGCCAGCAGCGCCGCAGCGGTCAACGATGAGCAGTTCTTC,-,TRBV5-1,TRBJ2-1,many
CASSPRQGANYGYTF,TGTGCCAGCAGCCCCCGACAGGGAGCTAACTATGGCTACACCTTC,TRBD1,TRBV11-3,TRBJ1-2,-
CAISEHATTGHGYTF,TGTGCCATCAGTGAACATGCCACCACAGGGCATGGCTACACCTTC,-,TRBV10-3,TRBJ1-2,many
CASSVRGGGEAFF,TGTGCCAGTAGCGTCAGGGGTGGCGGTGAAGCTTTCTTT,-,TRBV19,TRBJ1-1,many
CASSPPSAGGETQYF,TGTGCCAGCTCACCACCATCGGCAGGGGGAGAGACCCAGTACTTC,TRBD1,TRBV18,TRBJ2-5,many
CASSGSFDSPLHF,TGTGCCAGCAGTGGGTCATTCGATTCACCCCTCCACTTT,-,TRBV2,TRBJ1-6,many
CASSRMDRDQPQHF,TGTGCCAGCTCACGAATGGACAGGGATCAGCCCCAGCATTTT,TRBD1,TRBV18,TRBJ1-5,many
CAIKTQAYEQYF,TGTGCCATAAAAACACAAGCCTACGAGCAGTACTTC,-,TRBV10-3,TRBJ2-7,many
CASATGTGRHEQYF,TGTGCCAGTGCGACCGGGACAGGGCGCCACGAGCAGTACTTC,TRBD1,TRBV5-6,TRBJ2-7,many
CAISERENEQFF,TGTGCCATCAGTGAGAGGGAGAATGAGCAGTTCTTC,-,TRBV10-3,TRBJ2-1,-
CASSSYIAEQYF,TGTGCCAGCAGCTCTTACATAGCCGAGCAGTACTTC,-,TRBV11-1,TRBJ2-7,many
CAISRDRSEKLFF,TGTGCCATTTCCCGGGACAGATCCGAAAAACTGTTTTTT,TRBD1,TRBV10-3,TRBJ1-4,many
CSATSPSSSYNEQFF,TGCAGTGCTACCAGTCCATCGAGCTCCTACAATGAGCAGTTCTTC,-,TRBV20-1,TRBJ2-1,-
CASSHAGIEQYF,TGTGCCAGCAGCCATGCAGGGATCGAGCAGTACTTC,-,TRBV3-1,TRBJ2-7,many
CASSLGEGLGDYGYTF,TGCGCCAGCAGCTTGGGTGAGGGGCTTGGAGACTATGGCTACACCTTC,-,TRBV5-1,TRBJ1-2,many
CASSLATGVNYGYTF,TGTGCCAGCAGCTTGGCGACAGGGGTTAACTATGGCTACACCTTC,TRBD1,TRBV7-2,TRBJ1-2,-
CASSLDLQSYEQYF,TGTGCCAGCAGCTTAGATCTACAGTCCTACGAGCAGTACTTC,-,TRBV11-2,TRBJ2-7,many
CASSFDRPNYEQYF,TGTGCCAGCAGTTTTGACAGGCCCAACTACGAGCAGTACTTC,-,TRBV7-8,TRBJ2-7,few
CAAGGGAYEQYF,TGTGCAGCGGGCGGGGGGGCCTACGAGCAGTACTTC,TRBD2,TRBV6-5,TRBJ2-7,-
CASSLSLQGRGYTF,TGCGCCAGCAGCTTGTCTTTACAAGGGAGAGGCTACACCTTC,-,TRBV5-1,TRBJ1-2,many
CASSQGASGPGNTEAFF,TGTGCCAGCAGCCAAGGAGCAAGTGGCCCAGGGAACACTGAAGCTTTCTTT,-,TRBV3-1,TRBJ1-1,many
CSASHSGTEAFF,TGCAGTGCTAGTCACAGCGGCACTGAAGCTTTCTTT,-,TRBV20-1,TRBJ1-1,-
CASSLRGTGNIQYF,TGTGCCAGCAGTTTGCGAGGGACTGGAAACATTCAGTACTTC,-,TRBV27,TRBJ2-4,many
CASTLGSNHPQHF,TGTGCCAGCACCCTAGGTAGCAATCACCCCCAGCATTTT,-,TRBV12-3/TRBV12-4,TRBJ1-5,-